Following are 30 T cell receptor beta chains from one sample sequenced in a study of OX40 agonist ivuxolimab in advanced cancers. The protocol was immunoSEQ multiplex PCR, while the TCRdb copy is restricted to in-frame clones and leaves out a portion. The sample has tens of thousands of clones, roughly four fifths seen once. The starting material was CD4+ or CD8+ T cells sorted from blood, obtained in a trial of the OX40 agonist ivuxolimab. Receptors were obtained from an adult with an advanced solid tumor such as melanoma, head and neck, liver or kidney cancer.

The rearrangement joins TRBV19 to TRBJ1-1, with D perhaps TRBD1 (6 bases). The germline CDR1 and CDR2 sequences are LNHDA and SQIVND (reference sequence). V gave up 5 bases and J gave up 5 bases, with 15 bases separating them. The CDR3 is 14 amino acids. CDR3 amino acids: CASSDIQGKTEAFF. The CDR3 DNA reads as TGTGCCAGTAGTGACATACAGGGTAAGACTGAAGCTTTCTTT.

V gene TRBV6-5 combines with J gene TRBJ2-2, with D unclear. CDR3 size: 13 residues. V was clipped by 8 bases and J by 3 bases, with 10 bases between them. Germline V gene sequence: CDR1 MNHEY, CDR2 SVGAGI. The DNA of the CDR3 is TGTGCCAGCGCCGGGCCCCACACCGGGGAGCTGTTTTTT. It yields the protein CASAGPHTGELFF.

The chain is built from TRBV21-1 and TRBJ2-1; the table names TRBD1, a call not compared with the DNA. TRBV21-1 counts as a pseudogene. The CDR3 consists of 14 residues. CDR3 amino acids: CASSKDMVYNEQFF. The DNA of the CDR3 is TGTGCCAGCAGCAAAGACATGGTCTACAATGAGCAGTTCTTC.

This clone occurred once. Written as DNA, the CDR3 is TGTGCCAGCAGCCAAGAGACAGGGGCCACCTACGAGCAGTACTTC. It is translated as CASSQETGATYEQYF. The chain is built from TRBV14 and TRBJ2-5; the match to TRBD1 covers 8 bases. The J call may be incorrect, as the DNA end agrees better with TRBJ2-7. The CDR3 extends over 15 amino acids. Germline V gives CDR1 SGHDN, CDR2 FVKESK.

The rearrangement joins TRBV30 to TRBJ1-2, with D possibly being TRBD1 (6 bases). The germline gives CDR1 GTSNPN, CDR2 SVGIG (reference sequence). This CDR3 contains 13 residues. Trimming removed 1 base at V and 7 bases at J, with 13 bases between. CDR3: CAWSEGGRGGYTF. The CDR3 nucleotides are TGTGCCTGGAGTGAAGGGGGGAGAGGTGGCTACACCTTC.

This clone was counted a single time. The rearrangement uses TRBV28 and TRBJ1-3; maybe TRBD1 (6 bases). The CDR3 extends over 16 amino acids. Trimming stripped 2 bases from V and 4 bases from J, with 15 bases between. Germline CDR1 and CDR2: MDHEN and SYDVKM. The CDR3 spells CASSLRTGYYGNTIYF. The CDR3 DNA follows: TGTGCCAGCAGTTTACGTACAGGGTATTACGGAAACACCATATATTTT.

The CDR3 DNA reads as TGTGCCAGTAGCGAGGGGGGGTTGGGATACAATGAGCAGTTCTTC. It yields the protein CASSEGGLGYNEQFF. The chain employs TRBV19 and TRBJ2-1; D might be TRBD2 (7 bases). With 6 bases removed from V and 4 bases from J, the gap between germline ends came to 16 bases. The CDR3 is 15 amino acids. Germline-derived CDR1 and CDR2 are LNHDA and SQIVND (reference sequence).

V usage is TRBV25-1 and J usage is TRBJ2-7; perhaps TRBD1 as D (6 bases). Germline values: CDR1 MGHDK, CDR2 SYGVNS. The CDR3 is 15 amino acids. Trimming removed 7 bases from V and 2 bases from J, with 18 bases in between. The CDR3 DNA reads TGTGCCAGCACTCACCCCCTAGGGGGAACCTACGAGCAGTACTTC. It yields the protein CASTHPLGGTYEQYF.

This sequence joins TRBV29-1 and TRBJ1-5; 8 bases fit TRBD1. V was clipped by 7 bases and J by 1 base; unmatched bases: 3. This CDR3 comprises 13 residues. CDR1 SQVTM and CDR2 ANQGSEA come from the germline V gene. CDR3 amino acids: CSAGTGSNQPQHF. As DNA, the CDR3 is TGCAGCGCCGGGACAGGCAGCAATCAGCCCCAGCATTTT.

The chain carries TRBV30 and TRBJ2-7; 7 bases fit TRBD1. V dropped 5 bases and J dropped 2; count of bases not matched to a gene: 3. CDR1 is GTSNPN, CDR2 SVGIG, per germline (reference sequence). The CDR3 runs to 12 residues. DNA for the CDR3: TGTGCCTGGCACAGGGGCCCCTACGAGCAGTACTTC. It specifies CAWHRGPYEQYF.

This chain uses TRBV2 with TRBJ2-7; D not certain. Trimming took off 4 bases at V and 3 bases at J, with 10 bases between the two ends. Germline V lookup: CDR1 SNHLY, CDR2 FYNNEI. The CDR3 is 13 residues long. The CDR3 spells CASSVSSYYEQYF. CDR3 DNA sequence: TGTGCCAGCAGTGTGTCCAGCTACTACGAGCAGTACTTC.

DNA for the CDR3: TGTGCCAGCAGTGAAGGCAGACTAGCCAAAAACATTCAGTACTTC. It yields the protein CASSEGRLAKNIQYF. The chain combines TRBV2 with TRBJ2-4; D not certain. V shed 1 base and J shed 0 bases, with 7 bases lying between them. Per germline, CDR1 SNHLY and CDR2 FYNNEI. This CDR3 is built from 15 residues. Variable domain in full (rest from reference TRBV2 and TRBJ2-4): EPEVTQTPSHQVTQMGQEVILRCVPISNHLYFYWYRQILGQKVEFLVSFYNNEISEKSEIFDDQFSVERPDGSNFTLKIRSTKLEDSAMYFCASSEGRLAKNIQYFGAGTRLSVL.

The gene calls are TRBV28 and TRBJ1-5; 7 nucleotides align to TRBD1. The V gene's germline CDR1 is MDHEN and CDR2 SYDVKM. The CDR3 runs to 14 residues. V shed 5 bases, J shed 4 bases, and the junction held 5 bases outside the gene matches. CDR3 protein: CASSTPQGNQPQHF. CDR3 bases: TGTGCCAGCAGTACCCCACAGGGGAATCAGCCCCAGCATTTT.

The chain couples TRBV9 to TRBJ2-1; 9 positions agree with TRBD2. The CDR3 loop spans 19 amino acids. With 0 bases clipped from V and 4 bases from J, the junction kept 14 bases outside the gene matches. Germline assignment: CDR1 SGDLS and CDR2 YYNGEE. CDR3 residues: CASSVDSGREGLKYNEQFF. Here the CDR3 DNA reads TGTGCCAGCAGCGTAGACTCGGGGCGGGAGGGCCTGAAGTACAATGAGCAGTTCTTC.

This clone appeared a single time. The chain carries TRBV4-1 and TRBJ2-7; TRBD1 matches at 8 bases. The length of the CDR3 is 15 residues. The germline gives CDR1 MGHRA, CDR2 YSYEKL. V trimming: 5 bases; J trimming: 0 bases; junction bases outside the gene matches: 6. As DNA, the CDR3 is TGCGCCAGCAGCTTCCGGGACAGGAGCTCCTACGAGCAGTACTTC. Translation gives CASSFRDRSSYEQYF.

This clone has only one observation. The rearrangement joins TRBV7-9 to TRBJ2-1; 10 nucleotides match TRBD2. Germline assignment: CDR1 SEHNR and CDR2 FQNEAQ (reference sequence). With V trimmed by 5 bases and J by 5 bases, 18 bases remained unmatched. The CDR3 contains 19 residues. As DNA, the CDR3 is TGTGCCAGCAGCACCAAGACTAGCGGGTTTACGTGGAGGGACAATGAGCAGTTCTTC. Residues: CASSTKTSGFTWRDNEQFF.

The chain has TRBV14 and TRBJ2-3; D ambiguous. This CDR3 has 13 residues. The germline CDR1 and CDR2 sequences are SGHDN and FVKESK. The ends were cut back, 1 base at V and 1 base at J, with 3 bases in the middle. CDR3 amino acids: CASSQAGTDTQYF. The CDR3 DNA follows: TGTGCCAGCAGCCAAGCTGGCACAGATACGCAGTATTTT.

This chain uses TRBV7-3 with TRBJ2-1, with D tentatively TRBD2 (5 bases). V shed 4 bases and J shed 12 bases, with 16 bases lying between them. The CDR3 covers 13 residues. Germline V gene data show CDR1 as SGHTA and CDR2 as FQGTGA. The DNA for the CDR3 is TGTGCCAGCAGCTCATCCGGGATCCCAGGGCAGTTCTTC. This translates into CASSSSGIPGQFF.

This clone was counted a single time. This rearrangement joins TRBV7-6 to TRBJ2-5; D is ambiguous. The V gene's germline CDR1 is SGHVS and CDR2 FNYEAQ. The CDR3 is made up of 13 amino acids. The germline V and J ends were trimmed by 4 bases and 2 bases, with 8 bases remaining between them. Here the CDR3 DNA reads TGTGCCAGCAGCTCCCCCAATCAAGAGACCCAGTACTTC. Encoded protein: CASSSPNQETQYF.

This chain links TRBV7-9 with TRBJ1-3; D is ambiguous. Trimming shortened V by 7 bases and J by 1 base, and 11 bases separated the two germline ends. The length of the CDR3 is 14 residues. Germline loops: CDR1 SEHNR, CDR2 FQNEAQ (reference sequence). The CDR3 protein is CASTPFGSGNTIYF. DNA of the CDR3: TGTGCCAGCACCCCTTTTGGATCTGGAAACACCATATATTTT.

The rearrangement uses TRBV18 and TRBJ1-5, with D perhaps TRBD1 (5 bases). The CDR3 covers 15 residues. The ends were cut back, 6 bases at V and 0 bases at J, with 12 bases in the middle. Germline CDR1 KGHSH, CDR2 LQKENI. The CDR3 DNA is TGTGCCAGCTCGCCTACAGGAGATAGCAATCAGCCCCAGCATTTT. The encoded protein is CASSPTGDSNQPQHF.

This clone was counted between two and nine times. The V gene is TRBV11-2, the J gene TRBJ1-5; D remains ambiguous. The CDR3 spans 11 residues. The germline V and J ends were trimmed by 5 bases and 5 bases, with 4 bases remaining between them. In germline, CDR1 is SGHAT, CDR2 FQNNGV. This CDR3 reads CASSIYQPQHF. As DNA, the CDR3 is TGTGCCAGCAGCATTTATCAGCCCCAGCATTTT.

This clone has only one observation. The chain combines TRBV27 with TRBJ2-7; 7 bases are shared with TRBD1. V lost 5 bases and J lost 1; bases outside the gene matches: 8. Germline lookup yields CDR1 MNHEY and CDR2 SMNVEV (reference sequence). This CDR3 comprises 15 residues. The CDR3 sequence: CASSVQPGQSYEQYF. CDR3 sequence (DNA): TGTGCCAGCAGTGTCCAACCGGGACAGTCCTACGAGCAGTACTTC.

V and J are TRBV5-5 and TRBJ2-5; TRBD1 or TRBD2 may be the D gene (5 bases each). Germline-derived CDR1 and CDR2 are SGHKS and YYEKEE (reference sequence). The CDR3 extends over 13 amino acids. V lost 0 bases and J 3 bases, leaving 6 bases between the germline ends. CDR3 in amino acids: CASSLGGEETQYF. As DNA, the CDR3 is TGTGCCAGCAGCTTGGGAGGGGAAGAGACCCAGTACTTC.

Comment on this clone: The junction shows a germline mismatch at one end, possibly a read error. The rearrangement links TRBV7-7 to TRBJ1-1, with a tentative D call TRBD1 (5 bases). Germline CDR1 and CDR2: SSHAT and FNYEAQ (reference sequence). The CDR3 is 13 amino acids. The CDR3 here is CASSLAQGSEAFF. For the CDR3, the DNA is TGTGCTAGCAGCTTAGCGCAGGGATCGGAAGCTTTCTTT.

This clone appeared many times. The chain uses TRBV18 and TRBJ2-1; TRBD2 matches 10 bases. The germline V gene has CDR1 KGHSH and CDR2 LQKENI. The CDR3 has 15 amino acids. Trimming took 5 bases from V and 8 from J; bases not matched to a gene: 9. CDR3 nucleotide sequence: TGTGCCAGCTCAGCCTCAGCGGGGGGGCTGGATGAGCAGTTCTTC. It encodes CASSASAGGLDEQFF.

The chain joins TRBV15 to TRBJ2-7; the match to TRBD2 covers 13 bases. This CDR3 spans 18 amino acids. Germline trimming cut 0 bases from V and 1 base from J; bases unmatched to any gene: 6. The germline CDR1 and CDR2 sequences are LNHNV and YYDKDF (reference sequence). The CDR3 loop reads CATSRDIGTSGNSYEQYF. Here the CDR3 DNA reads TGTGCCACCAGCAGAGATATAGGGACTAGCGGGAATTCCTACGAGCAGTACTTC.

This clone was seen more than once but under ten times. This chain joins TRBV13 and TRBJ2-3; a possible D gene is TRBD2 (5 bases). This CDR3 is 14 amino acids long. In germline, CDR1 is PRHDT, CDR2 FYEKMQ (reference sequence). Trimming removed 7 bases from V and 1 base from J, with 12 bases in between. CDR3 bases: TGTGCCAGCATGAGGGAGACGGGCACAGATACGCAGTATTTT. As protein: CASMRETGTDTQYF.

The CDR3 sequence is CASSLSGGIAFF. Here the CDR3 DNA reads TGTGCCAGCAGCTTAAGCGGGGGCATAGCTTTCTTT. The chain combines TRBV7-3 with TRBJ1-1; D is possibly TRBD1 (6 bases). Per the germline V gene, CDR1 is SGHTA and CDR2 is FQGTGA. The ends were cut back, 1 base at V and 10 bases at J, with 10 bases in the middle. The CDR3 contains 12 residues.

This chain connects TRBV7-9 to TRBJ1-1; D possibly corresponds to TRBD1 (6 bases). The V end lost 1 base, the J end lost 6 bases, and 12 bases lay between the germline ends. The CDR3 has 14 residues. CDR1 SEHNR and CDR2 FQNEAQ come from the germline V gene (reference sequence). CDR3 residues: CASSLVGDTPEAFF. CDR3 nucleotide sequence: TGTGCCAGCAGCTTAGTGGGGGACACCCCTGAAGCTTTCTTT.